These T cell receptor beta chains were read from a single sample in a study of blood T cell repertoires in COVID-19. Profiled with immunoSEQ multiplex PCR; TCRdb holds only in-frame clones, not every one. Among 25,000 or so clones listed, around 94% were seen once. Material for sequencing was peripheral blood. The receptors were gathered from a woman in her 50s with active COVID-19. CDR3s include the opening cysteine and the closing phenylalanine or tryptophan. A D gene is named only where the DNA matches it firmly. Clone sizes are given selectively: once, few, many, or a class where the clone is expanded.

J: TRBJ2-2
size: once
V: TRBV28
D: NA
CDR3: CASSLSQGSAGELFF
DNA: TGTGCCAGCAGTTTAAGCCAGGGGTCTGCCGGGGAGCTGTTTTTT

J: TRBJ2-1
size: NA
V: TRBV10-3
D: NA
CDR3: CAISGVGHRLF
DNA: TGTGCCATCAGTGGGGTAGGACACCGACTCTTC

J: TRBJ2-3
size: NA
V: TRBV28
D: NA
CDR3: CASSETGKGTDTQYF
DNA: TGTGCCAGCAGCGAAACAGGGAAAGGAACAGATACGCAGTATTTT

J: TRBJ1-1
size: NA
V: TRBV20-1
D: NA
CDR3: CSAPGLVEAFF
DNA: TGCAGTGCTCCAGGGCTAGTTGAAGCTTTCTTT

J: TRBJ2-2
size: NA
V: TRBV5-4
D: TRBD2
CDR3: CASSPPSAGVTGELFF
DNA: TGTGCCAGCAGCCCCCCCTCGGCGGGAGTCACCGGGGAGCTGTTTTTT

J: TRBJ1-6
size: NA
V: TRBV6-4
D: TRBD1
CDR3: CASSDSIGTGQSSYNSPLHF
DNA: TGTGCCAGCAGTGACTCGATCGGGACAGGGCAGAGCTCCTATAATTCACCCCTCCACTTT

J: TRBJ2-4
size: NA
V: TRBV7-3
D: NA
CDR3: CASSAASGSKNIQYF
DNA: TGTGCCAGCAGCGCGGCCAGTGGGTCCAAAAACATTCAGTACTTC

J: TRBJ2-3
size: once
V: TRBV24-1
D: TRBD2
CDR3: CATSDHGLGSDTQYF
DNA: TGTGCCACCAGTGATCACGGACTAGGGTCAGATACGCAGTATTTT

J: TRBJ2-1
size: NA
V: TRBV27
D: NA
CDR3: CASSPSGGRRDEQFF
DNA: TGTGCCAGCAGCCCATCAGGGGGGCGCAGGGATGAGCAGTTCTTC

J: TRBJ2-1
size: NA
V: TRBV5-5
D: TRBD1
CDR3: CASSHRQGQGYEQFF
DNA: TGTGCCAGCAGCCATCGACAGGGTCAGGGGTATGAGCAGTTCTTC

J: TRBJ2-7
size: NA
V: TRBV7-8
D: NA
CDR3: CASSSSYDYEQYF
DNA: TGTGCCAGCAGCTCCAGTTATGACTACGAGCAGTACTTC

J: TRBJ2-1
size: NA
V: TRBV5-1
D: TRBD2
CDR3: CASSLEGLAFNEQFF
DNA: TGCGCCAGCAGCTTGGAAGGACTAGCCTTCAATGAGCAGTTCTTC

J: TRBJ2-3
size: NA
V: TRBV12-3/TRBV12-4
D: TRBD2
CDR3: CASGWEGRDTQYF
DNA: TGTGCCAGCGGCTGGGAGGGGAGGGATACGCAGTATTTT

J: TRBJ2-2
size: NA
V: TRBV11-3
D: NA
CDR3: CASSFGASDTGELFF
DNA: TGTGCCAGCAGCTTTGGGGCTTCGGACACCGGGGAGCTGTTTTTT

J: TRBJ1-2
size: NA
V: TRBV6-5
D: NA
CDR3: CASSSPRSYGYTF
DNA: TGTGCCAGCAGTTCCCCTCGGAGCTATGGCTACACCTTC

J: TRBJ1-2
size: NA
V: TRBV2
D: TRBD1
CDR3: CASNHRDRGTKGYTF
DNA: TGTGCCAGCAACCACCGGGACAGGGGGACGAAGGGCTACACCTTC

J: TRBJ1-1
size: NA
V: TRBV5-1
D: TRBD1
CDR3: CASSFTGGGSNTEAFF
DNA: TGCGCCAGCAGCTTCACAGGGGGCGGCTCGAACACTGAAGCTTTCTTT

J: TRBJ1-5
size: NA
V: TRBV15
D: NA
CDR3: CATSREWSRGDNQPQHF
DNA: TGTGCCACCAGCAGAGAATGGTCCAGGGGAGACAATCAGCCCCAGCATTTT

J: TRBJ1-5
size: NA
V: TRBV6-5
D: NA
CDR3: CASKVGPDDQPQHF
DNA: TGTGCCAGCAAGGTGGGGCCGGACGATCAGCCCCAGCATTTT

J: TRBJ1-5
size: NA
V: TRBV19
D: NA
CDR3: CASSSQVNQPQHF
DNA: TGTGCCAGTAGTAGCCAGGTCAATCAGCCCCAGCATTTT

J: TRBJ1-4
size: once
V: TRBV6-2/TRBV6-3
D: TRBD1
CDR3: CASSYRPGQGRSNEKLFF
DNA: TGTGCCAGCAGTTACCGACCGGGACAGGGTCGATCTAATGAAAAACTGTTTTTT

J: TRBJ2-7
size: NA
V: TRBV24-1
D: NA
CDR3: CATSDQRTAAYEQYF
DNA: TGTGCCACCAGTGATCAGCGTACCGCGGCCTACGAGCAGTACTTC

J: TRBJ2-2
size: NA
V: TRBV5-1
D: NA
CDR3: CASSLNPGNTGELFF
DNA: TGCGCCAGCAGCTTGAATCCAGGGAACACCGGGGAGCTGTTTTTT

J: TRBJ2-2
size: NA
V: TRBV27
D: TRBD1
CDR3: CASSSGPGQGQTGELFF
DNA: TGTGCCAGCAGTTCAGGACCGGGACAGGGTCAGACCGGGGAGCTGTTTTTT

J: TRBJ2-1
size: NA
V: TRBV29-1
D: TRBD1
CDR3: CSVGRGTGGGSWGNEQFF
DNA: TGCAGCGTTGGTAGAGGAACAGGGGGAGGATCGTGGGGAAATGAGCAGTTCTTC

J: TRBJ2-5
size: NA
V: TRBV7-3
D: NA
CDR3: CASSQNGGQGTQYF
DNA: TGTGCCAGCAGCCAAAATGGAGGGCAAGGGACCCAGTACTTC

J: TRBJ2-4
size: NA
V: TRBV6-2/TRBV6-3
D: TRBD1
CDR3: CASSYGTGERNIQYF
DNA: TGTGCCAGCAGTTACGGGACAGGGGAACGGAACATTCAGTACTTC

J: TRBJ2-3
size: NA
V: TRBV2
D: TRBD2
CDR3: CAKTSGLDTQYF
DNA: TGTGCCAAGACTAGCGGGTTGGATACGCAGTATTTT

J: TRBJ2-3
size: NA
V: TRBV24-1
D: NA
CDR3: CATSITGRGTDTQYF
DNA: TGTGCCACCAGTATTACAGGGAGGGGCACAGATACGCAGTATTTT

J: TRBJ2-7
size: NA
V: TRBV27
D: NA
CDR3: CSAGGSSYEQYF
DNA: TGTTCGGCTGGGGGGAGCTCCTACGAGCAGTACTTC

J: TRBJ2-7
size: NA
V: TRBV5-5
D: TRBD2
CDR3: CASSSNPPSGSGEQYF
DNA: TGTGCCAGCAGCTCCAACCCCCCAAGCGGGAGCGGCGAGCAGTACTTC

J: TRBJ2-7
size: NA
V: TRBV5-5
D: NA
CDR3: CASSLTGAYEQYF
DNA: TGTGCCAGCAGCTTGACGGGGGCCTACGAGCAGTACTTC

J: TRBJ2-7
size: NA
V: TRBV28
D: NA
CDR3: CASRQGISYEQYF
DNA: TGTGCCAGCAGGCAGGGGATCTCCTACGAGCAGTACTTC

J: TRBJ2-1
size: once
V: TRBV7-2
D: TRBD2
CDR3: CASSRTSGGQWGEQFF
DNA: TGTGCCAGCAGCAGGACTAGCGGGGGGCAGTGGGGTGAGCAGTTCTTC

J: TRBJ2-1
size: NA
V: TRBV19
D: TRBD1
CDR3: CASSPQGSSYNEQFF
DNA: TGTGCCAGTAGTCCACAGGGGTCGTCCTACAATGAGCAGTTCTTC

J: TRBJ2-3
size: NA
V: TRBV6-5
D: NA
CDR3: CASSYSQGADTQYF
DNA: TGTGCCAGCAGTTACTCTCAAGGGGCAGATACGCAGTATTTT

J: TRBJ2-1
size: once
V: TRBV21-1
D: NA
CDR3: CASSKPSGYNEQFF
DNA: TGTGCCAGCAGCAAACCGTCCGGGTACAATGAGCAGTTCTTC

J: TRBJ2-3
size: once
V: TRBV5-1
D: NA
CDR3: CASSLFEGGKDTQYF
DNA: TGCGCCAGCAGCTTGTTTGAAGGGGGTAAGGATACGCAGTATTTT

J: TRBJ2-5
size: NA
V: TRBV6-1
D: TRBD2
CDR3: CASSEVGREQETQYF
DNA: TGTGCCAGCAGTGAAGTGGGGCGGGAGCAAGAGACCCAGTACTTC

J: TRBJ2-5
size: NA
V: TRBV5-3
D: NA
CDR3: CARSAPRQLKAKQKETQYF
DNA: TGTGCCAGAAGCGCCCCCAGACAGTTAAAGGCGAAACAAAAAGAGACCCAGTACTTC

J: TRBJ2-3
size: NA
V: TRBV12-5
D: TRBD1
CDR3: CASGLGDRGSTDTQYF
DNA: TGTGCTAGTGGTTTGGGGGACAGGGGTAGCACAGATACGCAGTATTTT

J: TRBJ2-1
size: NA
V: TRBV2
D: TRBD2
CDR3: CASSARESEQFF
DNA: TGTGCCAGCAGCGCGCGGGAGAGTGAGCAGTTCTTC

J: TRBJ1-5
size: NA
V: TRBV29-1
D: NA
CDR3: CSVLQGGSNQPQHF
DNA: TGCAGCGTCTTACAGGGCGGGAGCAATCAGCCCCAGCATTTT